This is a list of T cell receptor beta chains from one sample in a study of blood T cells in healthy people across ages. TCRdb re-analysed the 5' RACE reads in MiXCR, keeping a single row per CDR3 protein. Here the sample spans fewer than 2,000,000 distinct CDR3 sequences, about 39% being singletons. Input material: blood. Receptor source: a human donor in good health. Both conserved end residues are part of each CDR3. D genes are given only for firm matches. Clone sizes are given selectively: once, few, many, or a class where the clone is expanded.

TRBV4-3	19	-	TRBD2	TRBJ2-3	CASSQEVPRAGGRTDTQYF	TGCGCCAGCAGCCAAGAGGTTCCCCGAGCGGGGGGCCGCACAGATACGCAGTATTTT
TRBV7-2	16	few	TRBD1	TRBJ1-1	CASSFGTESPNTEAFF	TGTGCCAGCAGCTTCGGGACAGAAAGTCCGAACACTGAAGCTTTCTTT
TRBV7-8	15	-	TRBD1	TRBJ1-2	CASTARDREGYGYTF	TGTGCCAGCACCGCCCGGGACAGGGAAGGCTATGGCTACACCTTC
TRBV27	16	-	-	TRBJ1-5	CASSLKYTALNQPQHF	TGTGCCAGCAGTTTAAAATATACAGCACTCAATCAGCCCCAGCATTTT
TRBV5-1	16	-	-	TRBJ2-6	CASSLGPLRGANVLTF	TGCGCCAGCAGCTTAGGCCCCCTGAGGGGGGCCAACGTCCTGACTTTC
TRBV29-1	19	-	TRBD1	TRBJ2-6	CSVEDVRSDQGVRANVLTF	TGCAGCGTTGAAGACGTACGTTCGGACCAGGGGGTCCGGGCCAACGTCCTGACTTTC
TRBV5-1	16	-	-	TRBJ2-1	CASSPAGPTGGYEQFF	TGCGCCAGCAGCCCAGCCGGACCTACCGGGGGTTATGAGCAGTTCTTC
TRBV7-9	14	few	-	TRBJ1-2	CASSLGFDVDGYTF	TGTGCCAGCAGCCTTGGCTTCGACGTGGATGGCTACACCTTC
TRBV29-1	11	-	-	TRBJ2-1	CSEGSYNEQFF	TGCAGCGAAGGGTCCTACAATGAGCAGTTCTTC
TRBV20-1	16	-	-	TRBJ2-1	CSAQGGTAGNYYEQFF	TGCAGTGCCCAAGGTGGTACGGCAGGCAACTACTACGAGCAGTTCTTC
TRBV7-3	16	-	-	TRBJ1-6	CASSLAGRLNNSPLHF	TGCGCCAGCAGCTTAGCGGGGCGGCTTAATAATTCACCCCTCCACTTT
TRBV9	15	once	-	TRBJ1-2	CASSGKQVYNYGYTF	TGTGCCAGCAGCGGGAAACAGGTTTATAACTATGGCTACACCTTC
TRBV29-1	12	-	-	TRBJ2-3	CSGVEGTDTQYF	TGCAGCGGTGTGGAAGGGACAGATACGCAGTATTTT
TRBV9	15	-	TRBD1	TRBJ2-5	CASSGHGQGGETQYF	TGTGCCAGCAGCGGACACGGACAGGGTGGAGAGACCCAGTACTTC
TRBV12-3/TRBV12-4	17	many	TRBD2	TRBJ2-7	CASSLAYPAGNSYEQYF	TGTGCCAGCAGTTTAGCGTACCCAGCGGGGAACTCCTACGAGCAGTACTTC
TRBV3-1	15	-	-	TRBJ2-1	CASSQDRGIYNEQFF	TGTGCCAGCAGCCAAGATCGAGGGATTTACAATGAGCAGTTCTTC
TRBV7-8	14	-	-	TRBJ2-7	CASSKETRYYEQYF	TGTGCCAGCAGCAAGGAGACAAGATACTACGAGCAGTACTTC
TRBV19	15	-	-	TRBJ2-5	CASSRSGTVEETQYF	TGTGCCAGTAGTCGCTCCGGGACGGTCGAAGAGACCCAGTACTTC
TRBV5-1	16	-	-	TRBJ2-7	CASSLFEGGTAIEQYF	TGCGCCAGCAGCTTGTTTGAAGGAGGCACGGCGATCGAGCAGTACTTC
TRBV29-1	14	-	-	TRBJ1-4	CSVARVGGNEKLFF	TGCAGCGTTGCAAGGGTAGGGGGTAATGAAAAACTGTTTTTT
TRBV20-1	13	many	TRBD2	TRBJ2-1	CSARGGGFDEQFF	TGCAGTGCTAGGGGCGGGGGGTTCGATGAGCAGTTCTTC
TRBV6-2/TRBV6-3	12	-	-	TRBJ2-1	CASSLGPTEVFF	TGTGCCAGCAGCCTGGGACCGACTGAGGTGTTCTTC
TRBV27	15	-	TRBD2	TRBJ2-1	CASSSSSGGAFEQFF	TGTGCCAGCAGTTCCTCGAGCGGGGGGGCCTTTGAGCAGTTCTTC
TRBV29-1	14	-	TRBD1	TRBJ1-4	CSVAGTAINEKLFF	TGCAGCGTCGCCGGGACAGCGATAAATGAAAAACTGTTTTTT
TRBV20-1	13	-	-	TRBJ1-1	CSAPQRKNTEAFF	TGCAGTGCCCCACAGAGAAAGAACACTGAAGCTTTCTTT
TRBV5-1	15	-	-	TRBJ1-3	CASSLAGGSGNTIYF	TGCGCCAGCAGCTTGGCCGGGGGTTCCGGAAACACCATATATTTT
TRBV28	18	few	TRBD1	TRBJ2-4	CASSLALDRGGFGYIQYF	TGTGCCAGCAGTTTAGCACTGGACAGGGGAGGTTTCGGGTACATTCAGTACTTC
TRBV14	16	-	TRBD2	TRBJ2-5	CASSQVWEGSRETQYF	TGTGCCAGCAGCCAAGTCTGGGAGGGGTCGCGGGAGACCCAGTACTTC